A single sample gave rise to the 5 T cell receptor beta chains below, sequenced in a study of molecular identifiers for immune sequencing clone quantification. TCRdb re-derived calls from the PCR reads in MiXCR, one entry per CDR3 protein. The sample has about 630,000 distinct CDR3 sequences, about 25% seen once; the top ten hold about 0.73%. Specimen: naive CD8+ T cells from blood, with Jurkat cell RNA spiked in. Described subset: FACS-sorted CD8+CD4-CCR7+CD45RA+ naive T cells. The receptors shown here come from a human donor in good health. Some libraries in this study had Jurkat cell RNA spiked in.

This clonotype was seen many times. This rearrangement joins TRBV5-4 to TRBJ2-5; D gene unclear. Germline CDR1 SGHNT, CDR2 YYREEE (reference sequence). The CDR3 extends over 14 amino acids. V was trimmed by 0 bases and J by 4 bases, leaving 10 bases between them. The chain's CDR3 is CASSLETRPETQYF. The CDR3 region has the DNA TGTGCCAGCAGCTTGGAAACGAGGCCAGAGACCCAGTACTTC.

As concerns this clonotype: Likely a read error: the CDR3 ends without its conserved phenylalanine or tryptophan. The chain has TRBV19 and TRBJ2-7; D remains ambiguous. Looked up from germline, CDR1 is LNHDA and CDR2 is SQIVND (reference sequence). This CDR3 comprises 13 residues. V dropped 5 bases and J dropped 7 bases, with 15 bases sitting between them. The CDR3 DNA is TGTGCCAGTAGTGGAGCTGGTCCGGTTGAGCAGTACTTA. It yields the protein CASSGAGPVEQYL.

A few counts support this clonotype. The chain has TRBV10-2 and TRBJ1-6; D call uncertain. From germline, CDR1 is WSHSY and CDR2 SAAADI. V shed 2 bases and J shed 6 bases, with 17 bases lying between them. This CDR3 has 17 amino acids. CDR3: CASSEPYLGETNSPLHF. The CDR3 coding sequence is TGCGCCAGCAGTGAGCCCTATCTGGGAGAGACTAATTCACCCCTCCACTTT.

This clonotype was counted at least ten times. V gene TRBV3-1 combines with J gene TRBJ2-5; D is undetermined. Germline V gene data show CDR1 as LGHDT and CDR2 as YNNKEL (reference sequence). The ends were cut back, 4 bases at V and 2 bases at J, with 17 bases in the middle. This CDR3 is 16 amino acids long. CDR3 protein: CASSLNQRLRQETQYF. CDR3 bases: TGTGCCAGCAGCCTAAACCAGCGACTGCGACAAGAGACCCAGTACTTC.

This clonotype was observed a single time. A much larger clone lies a single base off, so this may be a read error. The chain uses TRBV7-2 and TRBJ1-1, with D unresolved. Germline values: CDR1 SGHTA, CDR2 FQGNSA. The CDR3 sequence is 15 residues long. The CDR3 spells CASSLGTNTDTGAFF. Written as DNA, the CDR3 is TGTGCCAGCAGCTTAGGTACTAACACTGACACTGGAGCTTTCTTT.